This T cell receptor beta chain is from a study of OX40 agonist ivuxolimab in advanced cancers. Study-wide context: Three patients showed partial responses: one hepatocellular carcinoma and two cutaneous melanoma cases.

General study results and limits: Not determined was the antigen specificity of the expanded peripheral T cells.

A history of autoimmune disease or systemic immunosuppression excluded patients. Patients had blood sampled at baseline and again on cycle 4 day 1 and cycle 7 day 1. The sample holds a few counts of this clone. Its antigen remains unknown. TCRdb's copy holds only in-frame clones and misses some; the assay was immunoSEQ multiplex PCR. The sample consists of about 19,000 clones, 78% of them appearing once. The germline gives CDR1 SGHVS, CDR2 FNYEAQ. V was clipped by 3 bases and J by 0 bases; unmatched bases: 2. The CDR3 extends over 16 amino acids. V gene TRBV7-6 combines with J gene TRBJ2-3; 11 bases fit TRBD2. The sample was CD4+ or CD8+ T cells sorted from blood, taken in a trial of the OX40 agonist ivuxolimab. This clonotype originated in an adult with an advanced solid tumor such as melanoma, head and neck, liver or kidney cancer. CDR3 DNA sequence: TGTGCCAGCAGCTTGCTAGCGGGGGGAAGCACAGATACGCAGTATTTT. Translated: CASSLLAGGSTDTQYF.